The 4 T cell receptor beta chains presented below share a single source sample, sequenced in a study of blood T cell repertoires in COVID-19 (dated by TCRdb to 2018 to 2020). Receptor libraries were prepared by the immunoSEQ multiplex PCR assay. Not all clones reach the TCRdb copy of this immuneACCESS table, which keeps in-frame sequences only. Checked studies attribute under half of the gap to unresolved V genes and leave the rest unexplained. The sample contains fewer than 350,000 clones, roughly nine tenths of them found a single time. The ten largest clones capture 10% to 15% of the sample. The sequenced sample was peripheral blood. The origin of the receptors is a woman in her twenties or thirties with COVID-19, enrolled during active disease.

CDR3: CSVNGLSGYTDTQYF. Here the CDR3 DNA reads TGCAGCGTAAATGGACTTAGCGGCTACACAGATACGCAGTATTTT. The chain joins TRBV29-1 to TRBJ2-3; TRBD2 might be the D (6 bases). This CDR3 is built from 15 residues. CDR1 SQVTM and CDR2 ANQGSEA come from the germline V gene. Trimming left V 6 bases short and J 2 bases short, with 18 bases between.

The rearrangement links TRBV7-8 to TRBJ1-1, with 11 bases aligning to TRBD1. The CDR3 runs 16 residues. After removal of 5 bases from V and 1 base from J, the junction contained 6 bases not matched to a gene. From germline, CDR1 is SGHVS and CDR2 FQNEAQ. CDR3 residues: CASSRRTGGRNTEAFF. The CDR3 DNA reads TGTGCCAGCAGCAGGAGGACAGGGGGCCGGAACACTGAAGCTTTCTTT.

The chain recombines TRBV2 with TRBJ2-7, with D tentatively TRBD1 (5 bases). From germline, CDR1 is SNHLY and CDR2 FYNNEI. This CDR3 region has 14 residues. Trimming took 7 bases from V and 5 from J, leaving 18 bases between them. The CDR3 DNA sequence: TGTGCCAGCAATGCGTGGGGCAGGGAAGACGAGCAGTACTTC. It encodes CASNAWGREDEQYF. Full variable domain (rest looked up from reference TRBV2 and TRBJ2-7): EPEVTQTPSHQVTQMGQEVILRCVPISNHLYFYWYRQILGQKVEFLVSFYNNEISEKSEIFDDQFSVERPDGSNFTLKIRSTKLEDSAMYFCASNAWGREDEQYFGPGTRLTVT.

This sequence joins TRBV3-1 (or the pseudogene TRBV3-2) and TRBJ2-1; D is unclear. This CDR3 spans 11 amino acids. CDR1 and CDR2 (germline): LGHDT, YNNKEL (reference sequence). V lost 1 base and J lost 10, with 5 bases in between. CDR3 DNA: TGTGCCAGCAGCCAAGCGAGGGAGCAGTTCTTC. It is translated as CASSQAREQFF.